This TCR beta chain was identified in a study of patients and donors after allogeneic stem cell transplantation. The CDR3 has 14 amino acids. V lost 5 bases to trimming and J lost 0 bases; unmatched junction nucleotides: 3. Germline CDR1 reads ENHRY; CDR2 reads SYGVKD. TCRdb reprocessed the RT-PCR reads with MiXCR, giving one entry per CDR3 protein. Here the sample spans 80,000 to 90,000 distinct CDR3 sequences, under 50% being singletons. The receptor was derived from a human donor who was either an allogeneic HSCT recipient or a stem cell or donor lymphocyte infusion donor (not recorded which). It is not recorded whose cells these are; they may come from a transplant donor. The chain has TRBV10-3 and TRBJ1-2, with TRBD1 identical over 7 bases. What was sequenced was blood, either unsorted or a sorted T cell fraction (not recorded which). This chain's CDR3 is CAISTGAANYGYTF. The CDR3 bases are TGTGCCATCAGTACAGGGGCAGCTAACTATGGCTACACCTTC.